This T cell receptor beta chain was recorded in a study of blood T cells in healthy people across ages. Using a J-beta primer mix together with a sample-barcoded 5' primer, a second PCR was run for roughly 6 to 12 cycles. Researchers report that a template-switch adaptor with 12 random nucleotides tagged each cDNA molecule. TCRdb re-called the 5' RACE reads with MiXCR, one entry per CDR3 protein. This sample yields about 1.4 million distinct CDR3 sequences, of which around 55% are seen a single time; approximately 7% belongs to the top ten. CDR3 length equals 15 residues. Germline CDR1 MGHRA, CDR2 YSYEKL. V was shortened by 4 bases and J by 2 bases, with 15 bases between the two germline ends.

The chain is built from TRBV4-1 and TRBJ2-7; D remains unclear. This sequence originates from a man between 18 and 35 years old in good health. Sequenced material: blood. This chain's CDR3 is CASSREASETYEQYF. In DNA, the CDR3 is TGCGCCAGCAGCCGAGAAGCGAGCGAAACCTACGAGCAGTACTTC.